This TCR beta chain was retrieved from a study of response to subunit inactivated influenza vaccine. Overall study results and limits: New T cells are recruited in small numbers by each seasonal influenza vaccination, according to the authors' suggestion.

The germline gives CDR1 PRHDT, CDR2 FYEKMQ (reference sequence). The CDR3 spans 11 residues. Trimming removed 4 bases at V and 16 bases at J, with 14 bases between. About this clonotype itself: Its antigen is currently unknown.

TCRdb recomputed calls from the RT-PCR reads with MiXCR, one row per CDR3 protein. The sample includes around 760,000 distinct CDR3 sequences, about 14% of them seen just once. The sample consisted of PBMCs from blood, taken around two weeks before vaccination. The chain is built from TRBV13 and TRBJ2-1; D ambiguous. The receptor comes from a man aged 45-65 years who received an inactivated influenza vaccine. CDR3 protein: CASSSIGKRFF. Written as DNA, the CDR3 is TGTGCCAGCAGCTCGATAGGGAAACGATTCTTC.